The entry below describes one TCR beta chain. Its matching antigen is unknown. The data belong to a study of shared clonotypes between healthy human individuals. Study-wide findings and caveats: Donors were few, which limited the genetic and exposure-history diversity represented.

Sequencing was performed with immunoSEQ multiplex PCR; in TCRdb, only in-frame clones are kept and a portion is missing. The table includes about half a million clones, less than 80% detected once. CDR1 is SGHNT and CDR2 is YYREEE in the germline V gene (reference sequence). The CDR3 runs 15 residues. Trimming took 3 bases from V and 5 from J; bases not matched to a gene: 6. The material sequenced was PBMCs. The source is a woman aged 40-49 years in good health. Some clones in this sample may be carry-over from other donors' samples. The J gene is TRBJ1-4, the V gene TRBV5-4, with TRBD1 identical over 8 bases. CDR3 sequence: CASSSGGATNEKLFF. Written as DNA, the CDR3 is TGTGCCAGCAGCTCAGGGGGCGCCACCAATGAAAAACTGTTTTTT.